This is a list of T cell receptor beta chains from one sample in a study of T cell changes during pregnancy in multiple sclerosis. Sequencing was performed with immunoSEQ multiplex PCR; in TCRdb, only in-frame clones are kept and a portion is missing. Of some 74,000 clones in the sample, 92% were seen once. The sequences come from peripheral blood, collected after pregnancy. The receptors were sampled from a female donor in good health, enrolled as a control in a pregnancy study. Both conserved end residues are part of each CDR3. A D gene is named only where the DNA matches it firmly. Some rows have no size entry. The others give once, few or many, or a class for an expanded clone.

clone size	J gene	D gene	V gene	CDR3 DNA	CDR3 protein
NA	TRBJ2-1	TRBD2	TRBV4-2	TGTGCCAGCAGCCACGGGACTAGCGGGGACAATGAGCAGTTCTTC	CASSHGTSGDNEQFF
NA	TRBJ2-5	NA	TRBV6-6	TGTGCCAGCAGCCCCTCCGAAGAAGGCCACGGGGCCCAGTACTTC	CASSPSEEGHGAQYF
once	TRBJ1-3	TRBD1	TRBV7-2	TGTGCCAGCAGCTTAGCGGGGACAGGTGGAAACACCATATATTTT	CASSLAGTGGNTIYF
NA	TRBJ2-2	NA	TRBV5-1	TGCGCCAGCAGCTTGGAGATTACTAGAACCGGGGAGCTGTTTTTT	CASSLEITRTGELFF
NA	TRBJ2-7	NA	TRBV28	TGTGCCAGCAGTTTAGAGGTGGTCCCATCAACTTACGAGCAGTACTTC	CASSLEVVPSTYEQYF
NA	TRBJ1-1	NA	TRBV7-8	TGTGCCAGCAGCCACCCAGTCACACAGAACACTGAAGCTTTCTTT	CASSHPVTQNTEAFF
NA	TRBJ1-4	TRBD1	TRBV10-2	TGCGCCAGCAGGACAGGGGCAACTAATGAAAAACTGTTTTTT	CASRTGATNEKLFF
NA	TRBJ1-1	TRBD1	TRBV28	TGTGCCAGCAGCCGACAGGGGCTGGGGACTGAAGCTTTCTTT	CASSRQGLGTEAFF
NA	TRBJ2-2	TRBD2	TRBV4-3	TGCGCCAGCAGCCAAGATGCCCTAGCGGGAGGCACCGGGGAGCTGTTTTTT	CASSQDALAGGTGELFF
NA	TRBJ1-2	NA	TRBV7-8	TGTGCCAGCAGCTCCCTCAGCTATGGCTACACCTTC	CASSSLSYGYTF
NA	TRBJ1-5	NA	TRBV27	TGTGCCAGCAGTTTGAGGCTTGGCCAGCCCCAGCATTTT	CASSLRLGQPQHF
NA	TRBJ2-7	TRBD1	TRBV9	TGTGCCAGCAGCGTAGGGACAGGGGGGATATTGGGCGAGCAGTACTTC	CASSVGTGGILGEQYF
NA	TRBJ2-1	NA	TRBV7-2	TGTGCCAGCAGCTTAGTGCGCCTTGAGCAGTTCTTC	CASSLVRLEQFF
NA	TRBJ2-3	NA	TRBV5-4	TGTGCCAGCAGCTTGGTGGGGGGGCTTGGGGATACGCAGTATTTT	CASSLVGGLGDTQYF
NA	TRBJ2-4	TRBD2	TRBV19	TGTGCCAGTAGATCACCAGCGGGGGGGACGCTAGCCAAAAACATTCAGTACTTC	CASRSPAGGTLAKNIQYF
NA	TRBJ2-4	NA	TRBV6-1	TGTGCCAGCAGTGAGAAAACAGACGGCTTTGGTAAAAACATTCAGTACTTC	CASSEKTDGFGKNIQYF
NA	TRBJ2-1	TRBD2	TRBV15	TGTGCCACCAGCAAGAGGACTAGCGGGAGGACGAATGAGCAGTTCTTC	CATSKRTSGRTNEQFF
NA	TRBJ2-1	TRBD2	TRBV19	TGTGCCAGTAGTAGGTACAGCGGGGGGGCAGGTAATGAGCAGTTCTTC	CASSRYSGGAGNEQFF
NA	TRBJ1-5	TRBD1	TRBV6-4	TGTGCCAGCAGCCCCATTTGGACAGGGAATCAGCCCCAGCATTTT	CASSPIWTGNQPQHF
NA	TRBJ2-1	TRBD1	TRBV28	TGTGCCAGCAGTATAATCACCGGGACAGGGATAGGTGAGCAGTTCTTC	CASSIITGTGIGEQFF
NA	TRBJ1-2	TRBD1	TRBV19	TGTGCCAGTAGTATAAGACTCGCCGGGACAGCACTGTATGGCTACACCTTC	CASSIRLAGTALYGYTF
NA	TRBJ2-1	TRBD2	TRBV7-6	TGTGCCAGCAGCTCCTTTAGCGGGGGGACCGTCCTCCAGTTCTTC	CASSSFSGGTVLQFF
once	TRBJ1-4	NA	TRBV4-1	TGCGCCAGCAGCCACCCCCCATCGGGGGGCGGAAAACTGTTTTTT	CASSHPPSGGGKLFF
NA	TRBJ2-7	NA	TRBV4-3	TGCGCCAGCAGCCTCGCTCCCGCGGGTGCGCAGTACTTC	CASSLAPAGAQYF
NA	TRBJ2-7	NA	TRBV7-9	TGTGCCAGCTTCGACTGGAAGAGCTCCTACGAGCAGTACTTC	CASFDWKSSYEQYF
NA	TRBJ2-1	TRBD2	TRBV5-1	TGCGCCAGCAGCTCCTGGACTAGCGGGAGCTTTGAGCAGTTCTTC	CASSSWTSGSFEQFF
few	TRBJ2-1	NA	TRBV6-1	TGTGCCAGCAGTGAATTTCCCGGGAGTGACTACAATGAGCAGTTCTTC	CASSEFPGSDYNEQFF
NA	TRBJ1-3	TRBD1	TRBV27	TGTGCCAGCAGACCGGGACAGGGGATAGGAAACACCATATATTTT	CASRPGQGIGNTIYF
once	TRBJ1-6	NA	TRBV7-2	TGTGCCAGCAGTCCAGCGAGCTCCTATAATTCACCCCTCCACTTT	CASSPASSYNSPLHF
NA	TRBJ2-4	NA	TRBV7-9	TGTGCCAGCCGCGGGCGGGAAATATCGAACATTCAGTACTTC	CASRGREISNIQYF
NA	TRBJ1-4	NA	TRBV30	TGTGCCTGGAGTGTACTGGGCCCACCTGCGTCGAAACTGTTTTTT	CAWSVLGPPASKLFF
NA	TRBJ2-1	TRBD2	TRBV5-1	TGCGCCAGCAGCCTTGACGTTGGCGGAGCGGGGGGGCGGATCTTC	CASSLDVGGAGGRIF